A selection of T cell receptor beta chains follows, all from one sample in a study of T cell responses to AZD1222 COVID-19 vaccine. Method: immunoSEQ multiplex PCR; TCRdb's copy keeps in-frame clones and lacks some. The table shows 99,000 or so clones, with over 75% occurring only once. Sequenced here: peripheral blood, sampled on day 0 of AZD1222 vaccination. Source of these receptors: an adult in good health. CDR3s include the opening cysteine and the closing phenylalanine or tryptophan. The D gene is left open where the match is weak. The listing skips clone size in some rows; elsewhere it reads once, few, many or a size class.

d_call	j_call	v_call	clone_size	cdr3_nt	cdr3_aa
-	TRBJ1-1	TRBV3-1/TRBV3-2	-	TGTGCCAGCAGCCAAAGGGGGATGGGGCACACTGAAGCTTTCTTT	CASSQRGMGHTEAFF
-	TRBJ2-2	TRBV5-6	once	TGTGCCAGCAGCAGACCCCAGGAAACCGGGGAGCTGTTTTTT	CASSRPQETGELFF
TRBD1	TRBJ2-1	TRBV4-1	-	TGCGCCAGCAGCCAATCCGGGACAGGGGGCATAAATGAGCAGTTCTTC	CASSQSGTGGINEQFF
-	TRBJ1-4	TRBV4-1	-	TGCGCCAGCAGCCAGGTCAGAGTCGGTGAAAAACTGTTTTTT	CASSQVRVGEKLFF
-	TRBJ2-5	TRBV9	-	TGTGCCAGCAGCGTAGGCACCCCCGGGGAGACCCAGTACTTC	CASSVGTPGETQYF
-	TRBJ2-1	TRBV2	-	TGTGCCAGCAGTGGGAATGAGCAGTTCTTC	CASSGNEQFF
-	TRBJ2-7	TRBV10-3	-	TGTGCCATCAGTGCGTCGGTGGGATATTACGAGCAGTACTTC	CAISASVGYYEQYF
TRBD1	TRBJ2-7	TRBV25-1	once	TGTGCCAGCAGCCGGACAGGGGAGGCCTACGAGCAGTACTTC	CASSRTGEAYEQYF
-	TRBJ1-4	TRBV18	-	TGTGCCAGCTCACCTGGACAGAGTGATGAAAAACTGTTTTTT	CASSPGQSDEKLFF
-	TRBJ1-2	TRBV19	-	TGTGCCAGTATTGGGTGGGATAACTATGGCTACACCTTC	CASIGWDNYGYTF
-	TRBJ1-4	TRBV13	-	TGTGCCAGCAGCTTACGGCTGGGGGGAGAAAAACTGTTTTTT	CASSLRLGGEKLFF
-	TRBJ1-1	TRBV4-1	-	TGCGCCAGCAGCCAAGGACCGGGACGGACGAACACTGAAGCTTTCTTT	CASSQGPGRTNTEAFF
-	TRBJ2-3	TRBV11-3	once	TGTGCCAGCAGCCCAGCCCCCTCCTCAGATACGCAGTATTTT	CASSPAPSSDTQYF
TRBD1	TRBJ2-7	TRBV27	-	TGTGCCACCGCGGACCCGGGACAGTCCTACGAGCAGTACTTC	CATADPGQSYEQYF
TRBD2	TRBJ2-1	TRBV4-2	-	TGTGCCAGCAGCCAAACGCTAGCGGGGGGGCCAAATGAGCAGTTCTTC	CASSQTLAGGPNEQFF
-	TRBJ1-6	TRBV7-3	-	TGTGCCAGCAGCTCACCAGGACAGAGGTCCGCTTCACCCCTCCACTTT	CASSSPGQRSASPLHF
-	TRBJ2-5	TRBV5-5	-	TGTGCCAGCAGCTTGGATGGGGTGGAGGAGACCCAGTACTTC	CASSLDGVEETQYF
-	TRBJ1-4	TRBV2	-	TGTGCCAGCAGTGATGACAGAACTGCAACTAATGAAAAACTGTTTTTT	CASSDDRTATNEKLFF
-	TRBJ1-1	TRBV25-1	-	TGTGCCAGCACCCAAGGGGTAGCAGGCTACACTGAAGCTTTCTTT	CASTQGVAGYTEAFF
-	TRBJ1-3	TRBV10-3	once	TGTGCCATCAGTGCTAATGAGAGAAACACCATATATTTT	CAISANERNTIYF
-	TRBJ2-3	TRBV4-1	-	TGCGCCAGCAGCCAGGTGGGGCCTTCGACTACAGATACGCAGTATTTT	CASSQVGPSTTDTQYF
-	TRBJ1-2	TRBV3-1/TRBV3-2	-	TGTGCCAGCAGCCAAGAGACAGGAGGGTCTTACTTC	CASSQETGGSYF
TRBD1	TRBJ2-2	TRBV6-6	-	TGTGCCAGCCGGGACAGCTTGAACACCGGGGAGCTGTTTTTT	CASRDSLNTGELFF
-	TRBJ1-1	TRBV28	-	TGTGCCAGCAGTTTACGCGGGACTGAAGCTTTCTTT	CASSLRGTEAFF
TRBD1	TRBJ1-1	TRBV25-1	-	TGTGCCAGCGGGGGGGGACAGGCGAGAGGGAAAGCTTTCTTT	CASGGGQARGKAFF
TRBD1	TRBJ2-7	TRBV19	-	TGTGCCAGTGGACAGGGAGCCTACGAGCAGTACTTC	CASGQGAYEQYF
-	TRBJ2-1	TRBV13	-	TGTGCCAGCAGCGACCGACTAGTGGGGGGGCTGCGGCAAAATGAGCAGTTCTTC	CASSDRLVGGLRQNEQFF
TRBD2	TRBJ2-7	TRBV7-9	many	TGTGCCAGCAGCTTCGACGTGGGACTACCCTACGAGCAGTACTTC	CASSFDVGLPYEQYF
-	TRBJ2-7	TRBV11-1	-	TGTGCCAGCAGCTTAGCGTCCGGGGGCACCTACGAGCAGTACTTC	CASSLASGGTYEQYF
-	TRBJ1-1	TRBV18	-	TGTGCCAGCTCACAGAAGACAGACGGGAACACTGAAGCTTTCTTT	CASSQKTDGNTEAFF
-	TRBJ1-5	TRBV5-1	-	TGCGCCAGCAGCCCGGTAGGGGGGCTTGGCAATCAGCCCCAGCATTTT	CASSPVGGLGNQPQHF
TRBD1	TRBJ2-7	TRBV6-5	-	TGTGCCACCAGGACAGGGGCCTGGGTCGAGCAGTACTTC	CATRTGAWVEQYF
-	TRBJ1-4	TRBV21-1	-	TGTGCCAGGTTCAGGGTCGAATGTGAAAAACTGTTTTTT	CARFRVECEKLFF
TRBD2	TRBJ2-7	TRBV6-5	-	TGTGCCAGCAGTTACTCTCGGGGGGTTGTCGGCGAGCAGTACTTC	CASSYSRGVVGEQYF
TRBD1	TRBJ1-2	TRBV3-1/TRBV3-2	few	TGTGCCAGCAGCCTCCAAACAGGGGTTTACTATGGCTACACCTTC	CASSLQTGVYYGYTF
-	TRBJ2-1	TRBV18	-	TGTGCCAGCTCACCACCAACTAGGAATGAGCAGTTCTTC	CASSPPTRNEQFF
-	TRBJ2-7	TRBV2	few	TGTGCCAGCAGTCTCTCCTACGAGCAGTACTTC	CASSLSYEQYF
-	TRBJ1-4	TRBV5-4	-	TGTGCCAGCAGCTTGTCAACTGGGCGCCGAAATGAAAAACTGTTTTTT	CASSLSTGRRNEKLFF
TRBD2	TRBJ2-2	TRBV9	-	TGTGCCAGCAGCGTAAGTGGGGGGGCGAACACCGGGGAGCTGTTTTTT	CASSVSGGANTGELFF
-	TRBJ1-3	TRBV27	-	TGTGCCAGCAGTTTAAAGGGGTGGCCTGGAAACACCATATATTTT	CASSLKGWPGNTIYF
-	TRBJ1-1	TRBV25-1	-	TGTGCCAGCAGTGCTGGGAACACTGAAGCTTTCTTT	CASSAGNTEAFF
-	TRBJ1-1	TRBV5-6	-	TGTGCCAGCAGCTGGGGGACGAGTTGGACTGAAGCTTTCTTT	CASSWGTSWTEAFF
-	TRBJ2-2	TRBV9	-	TGTGCCAGCAGCGTAACCACAAACACCGGGGAGCTGTTTTTT	CASSVTTNTGELFF
-	TRBJ1-2	TRBV6-5	-	TGTGCCGGCATGGCTTCCTATGGCTACACCTTC	CAGMASYGYTF
TRBD1	TRBJ1-5	TRBV6-5	-	TGTGCCAGCATAACAGGGGGGTATAGCAATCAGCCCCAGCATTTT	CASITGGYSNQPQHF
TRBD1	TRBJ2-2	TRBV6-5	-	TGTGCCAGCACGTTTTCACAGGGGTACACCGGGGAGCTGTTTTTT	CASTFSQGYTGELFF
-	TRBJ2-7	TRBV29-1	once	TGCAGCGTCCCGAGGGGGGGCGAGCAGTACTTC	CSVPRGGEQYF
-	TRBJ1-2	TRBV6-5	-	TGTGCCAGCATGGAGGAAATGAGCTATGGCTACACCTTC	CASMEEMSYGYTF
TRBD1	TRBJ1-2	TRBV2	-	TGTGCGTACCCCGGGACAGGGGTGACCTATGGCTACACCTTC	CAYPGTGVTYGYTF